This TCR beta chain appears in the sequencing data of a study of shared clonotypes between healthy human individuals (dated by TCRdb to 2019 to 2021). For the wider study: The cohort included three men and a couple of women between 18 and 49 years of age. Per donor, three plates each were used for CD4 naive and CD4 memory, two for CD8 naive, and one for CD8 memory. To estimate repertoire size and how much clonotypes are shared between individuals, the study performed deep sequencing of blood TCR repertoires from a few healthy adults. Libraries were prepared and TCR repertoires were sequenced by different laboratories using diverse techniques, in order to increase sequencing depth and limit assay-specific biases. Leukapheresis yielded between about 0.85 and 9 billion PBMCs per donor. Points the paper makes about the study in general: Even with the large sequencing depth, rarefaction of the sorted-subset datasets indicated that sequencing was incomplete. Naive subsets generally had larger estimated clonotype richness than memory subsets. Across a handful of donors, approximately 5% of naive CD4, 3.5% of naive CD8, about 2% of memory CD4, and 0.4% to 0.45% of memory CD8 clonotypes were shared. The genetic and exposure-history diversity represented was limited by the small number of donors. Higher generation probabilities were observed for clonotypes shared by all four sorted-subset donors than for non-shared clonotypes. Sampling was restricted to blood, and TCR repertoires in tissues likely differ from the TCR repertoires found in blood. Based on pairwise subsampling, the degree of clonotype sharing among donors was expected to be affected by sequencing depth.

As regards this clone: Its antigen is unknown. There are no base qualities to consult, and no much larger clone falls within one base.

The donors were healthy, HIV-negative adults who had no recently reported acute infections or vaccinations. Every donor was a Caucasian adult living in Nashville, Tennessee, USA. CD4+ T cells were enriched by magnetic negative selection; naive cells were then positively selected on CD45RA, and the negative fraction formed the memory subset. Blood was collected by leukapheresis, and PBMCs were isolated by Ficoll-Histopaque density gradient centrifugation and then cryopreserved in liquid nitrogen vapor phase. Purity and quantity of every magnetically sorted T cell population were checked by analytical flow cytometry. From each sorted fraction, genomic DNA was isolated and quantified by UV absorbance on a Nanodrop 2000c. Using the deep immunoSEQ assay, TCR CDR3 regions were amplified from genomic DNA by multiplex PCR. Genomic DNA extracted from each cell subset was distributed evenly over all wells of several immunoSEQ 96-well plates, and each plate served as one replicate. For sorted subsets, each replicate PCR was loaded with 200 ng genomic DNA, equivalent to 25,000 to 35,000 T cell genomes. Purified libraries were measured with a Qubit 3.0 fluorometer, size-checked on a Bioanalyzer 2100, and measured again with the KAPA Library Quantification kit. A separate single-read 150-cycle Illumina NextSeq 550 flow cell was used to sequence each immunoSEQ 96-well plate. The original pipeline was this. Because only junctional sequences without quality scores were contained in the immunoSEQ output, filtering matching that applied to full-length reads could not be performed. Sequences were annotated with PyIR, a Python wrapper for IgBLAST v1.9, using IMGT germline references to assign V/J genes and CDR3. Reads with weak V/J assignments (E-value above 1e-6), missing CDR3, stop codons, out-of-frame junctions, or ambiguous translated residues were removed. V3J clonotypes were defined as sequences sharing the same inferred V gene, J gene, and CDR3 amino acid sequence. Percentage overlap between repertoires was calculated by dividing the number of shared unique clonotypes by the size of the smaller repertoire. Three approaches were used to assess repertoire richness: RTK rarefaction, the Chao1 estimator, and Recon v2.1 estimates of unobserved clonotypes. Generation probabilities were computed with OLGA for all TCRbeta clonotypes obtained by the gDNA method from four donors. TCRdb stores this immuneACCESS table with in-frame sequences only. Part of the clones is absent; in the studies checked, under half of the shortfall reflects unresolved V genes, and no reason is known for the rest. The DNA gave D and trimming, while V, J and clone size come from that table. For this sample there are about 1 million clones; around four fifths appear just once. The ten biggest clones cover roughly 1.4% of the sample.

Trimmed from V: 3 bases; trimmed from J: 4 bases; junction bases lacking a gene match: 6. Based on the germline V gene, the CDR1 and CDR2 sequences are MGHRA and YSYEKL. The CDR3 runs 15 amino acids, cysteine and phenylalanine included. Left in the record is the CDR3 DNA by itself, 45 bases read in frame from the first base. This receptor was identified in a man aged 18 to 30 in good health. Recombination joined TRBV4-1 with TRBJ2-7; TRBD1 agrees with 10 junctional bases. Sequenced input: memory CD4+ T cells sorted from blood. This sample's cell subset or site label indicates: CD45RA-negative fraction. The CDR3 loop reads CASSHRGTGVYEQYF. The DNA sequence is TGCGCCAGCAGCCACAGAGGGACAGGGGTTTACGAGCAGTACTTC.